These T cell receptor beta chains were read from a single sample in a study of blood T cell repertoires in COVID-19. Repertoires were generated with immunoSEQ multiplex PCR, while TCRdb's copy carries only in-frame clones and drops some. This table has 90,000 to 120,000 clones, around nine tenths appearing once. The sample taken for sequencing was peripheral blood. The receptors derive from a woman in her twenties or thirties with acute or convalescent COVID-19. Both conserved end residues are part of each CDR3. D genes are given only for firm matches.

>TRBV27|.
CASSLTMNTEAFF
>TRBV7-2|.
CASSLGLIIQETQYF
>TRBV18|TRBD1
CASSPADRTYNEQFF
>TRBV7-9|TRBD2
CASSLVFIGREGRNTQYF
>TRBV7-9|.
CASTKRPPGLRTNEKLFF
>TRBV10-2|TRBD2
CASSESSGRLGYNEQFF
>TRBV4-2|.
CASSQAQGRQYF
>TRBV2|TRBD2
CASRLAGVPSWTDTQYF
>TRBV6-5|TRBD1
CAILLQGSSYEQYF
>TRBV3-1/TRBV3-2|.
CASLGTNYGYTF
>TRBV15|.
CATSRGHRESGYTF
>TRBV9|.
CASSVQGISENTIYF
>TRBV18|TRBD2
CASSPVREGYTGELFF
>TRBV19|.
CATSARLGNQPQHF
>TRBV13|TRBD1
CASSTPDRGRPVGYNEQFF
>TRBV27|TRBD2
CASSLSGRGGTSIYNEQFF
>TRBV20-1|.
CSASGAEDGYTF
>TRBV9|TRBD1
CASSVVGTGLLSYNEQFF
>TRBV5-5|TRBD1
CASSPQGGTGNTIYF
>TRBV6-4|.
CASRSTELLQETQYF
>TRBV7-9|.
CASSQTSTSYEQYF
>TRBV4-2|TRBD1
CASSQEGTGNLGNTIYF
>TRBV7-2|TRBD1
CASSLSLGTGGVEQYF
>TRBV7-8|TRBD2
CASSSLAGISTDTQYF
>TRBV6-5|.
CASRDTDNSPLHF
>TRBV3-1/TRBV3-2|.
CASRLGGTATTEAFF
>TRBV30|TRBD2
CAWSLGGGVEQFF
>TRBV19|.
CASSVQGTETQYF
>TRBV4-1|TRBD2
CASSQDVPTSREQFF
>TRBV4-2|TRBD2
CASSQGRTSGQETQYF
>TRBV6-5|.
CASTSEVSRETQYF
>TRBV29-1|TRBD1
CSVRGQPRSGANVLTF
>TRBV4-1|.
CASSKESREDYGYTF
>TRBV30|TRBD2
CAWSPSGRAGEQYF
>TRBV9|TRBD2
CASSASGSPDTQYF
>TRBV7-9|.
CASSVGGHRNEKLFF
>TRBV7-9|.
CASSVIQGARTEAFF
>TRBV10-2|.
CASRGGSTDTQYF
>TRBV24-1|TRBD2
CATSDSAAGGVAYNEQFF
>TRBV3-1/TRBV3-2|.
CASSPGQTTQNTIYF
>TRBV7-2|TRBD2
CASIRGGGWPNEQFF
>TRBV5-6|.
CASSLRQGSVRTSGNTIYF
>TRBV28|.
CASSFPTGFTEAFF
>TRBV12-3/TRBV12-4|TRBD1
CASSLRGRNEQFF
>TRBV6-4|TRBD1
CASSDFLDRGYEQYF
>TRBV4-1|.
CASSQAEGAGNTIYF
>TRBV28|.
CASSSLTTNRVYTQYF
>TRBV5-1|TRBD1
CASSSSSDRQETQYF
>TRBV28|.
CASSRGTFF
>TRBV7-9|TRBD2
CASSGVTSGRVWEQYF
>TRBV10-1|.
CASSAGSQETQYF
>TRBV30|.
CAWIDYSGFTDTQYF
>TRBV9|TRBD1
CASSATGANTGELFF
>TRBV5-1|.
CASSLDGRDLNTEAFF
>TRBV11-3|TRBD2
CASSLGAGEETQYF